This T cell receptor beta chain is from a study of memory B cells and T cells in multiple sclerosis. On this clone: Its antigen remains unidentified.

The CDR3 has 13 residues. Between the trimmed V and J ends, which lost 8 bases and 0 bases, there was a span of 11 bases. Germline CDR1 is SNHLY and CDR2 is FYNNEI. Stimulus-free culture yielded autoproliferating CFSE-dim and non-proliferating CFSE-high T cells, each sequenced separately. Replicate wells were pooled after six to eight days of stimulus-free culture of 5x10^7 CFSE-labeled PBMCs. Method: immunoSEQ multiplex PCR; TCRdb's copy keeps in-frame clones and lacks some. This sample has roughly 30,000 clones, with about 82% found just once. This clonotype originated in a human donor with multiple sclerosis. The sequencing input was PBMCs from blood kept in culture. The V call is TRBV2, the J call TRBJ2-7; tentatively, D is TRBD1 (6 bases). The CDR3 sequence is CASFGTPSYEQYF. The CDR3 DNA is TGTGCCAGCTTTGGGACACCCTCCTACGAGCAGTACTTC.